This paragraph covers one T cell receptor (beta chain) sequence. Antigen: not known. This sample was included in a study of cytomegalovirus exposure and HLA in healthy donors. Using immunoSEQ multiplex PCR, the repertoire was profiled, and TCRdb retains in-frame clones only, with some absent. The sample includes some 110,000 clones, about 91% of them seen just once. Deletions cut 4 bases from V and 4 bases from J, with 11 bases between. The CDR3 totals 14 residues. Germline-derived CDR1 and CDR2 are SGDLS and YYNGEE. Whole-study results and caveats: Among TCR beta chains, those listed as cytomegalovirus-associated numbered under 200. A few chains linked to CMV were shown in vitro to be specific for CMV antigens.

The rearrangement uses TRBV9 and TRBJ2-2; TRBD2 is a possible D gene (7 bases). The source material was PBMCs. The clonotype was recovered from a man between 18 and 35 years old in good health and CMV-seronegative. The CDR3 reads CASSSAGATGELFF. CDR3 nucleotide sequence: TGTGCCAGCAGCTCCGCGGGGGCCACCGGGGAGCTGTTTTTT.